The clone carrying this T cell receptor (beta chain) was counted between two and nine times. Its antigen is undetermined. Assay used: immunoSEQ multiplex PCR; TCRdb lists only in-frame clones, some missing. Found here are under 20,000 clones, around nine tenths of them singletons; the top ten hold 9.5% to 15%. The data belong to a study of PD-L1 blockade in urothelial cancer. Looking at the study overall: Blood analyses occurred 3 weeks (second dose) and 6 weeks post treatment start. Typically, measured as a median, blood samples had over 120,000 T cells. Study-wide results and limits: Below-median pretreatment blood TCR clonality predicted better survival.

Per germline, CDR1 LGHNA and CDR2 YNFKEQ. Germline trimming cut 0 bases from V and 6 bases from J; bases unmatched to any gene: 10. The CDR3 length is 17 residues. Noted time point: pretreatment peripheral blood. Each patient presented with locally advanced or metastatic urothelial carcinoma. This sequence originates from a man in his 70s with urothelial cancer. The chain employs TRBV4-2 and TRBJ2-7; 11 bases are a match to TRBD2. The sequenced sample was PBMCs, obtained around atezolizumab (anti-PD-L1) treatment. In DNA, the CDR3 is TGTGCCAGCAGCCAAGAGGAAGGTAGCGGGGGGGCAGGCGAGCAGTACTTC. It codes for CASSQEEGSGGAGEQYF.